This T cell receptor (beta chain) stems from a study of cytomegalovirus exposure and HLA in healthy donors. Primers included in the PCR were 60 Vbeta and 13 Jbeta primers. Only in-frame clones appear in the TCRdb table, and some are missing; sequencing was by immunoSEQ multiplex PCR. The sample holds 95,000 to 150,000 clones, 15% seen once. Study results and limitations: On later analysis, the bulk of CMV-associated TCR beta chains appeared to be HLA-restricted. The likely origin of a cluster of highly shared sequence variants was a sequencing artifact. One variant, a missense change in DCLRE1C, was linked in a later analysis to TCR beta V- and J-gene trimming.

At least ten counts were recorded for this clone. The antigen is not known. Germline CDR1 and CDR2: SEHNR and FQNEAQ (reference sequence). V was trimmed by 0 bases and J by 8 bases, leaving 10 bases between them. CDR3 length equals 13 residues. The chain carries TRBV7-9 and TRBJ1-2, with D possibly matching TRBD1 (5 bases). The sequencing input was PBMCs. This receptor was obtained from a woman aged 18-35 years in good health and CMV-seronegative. CDR3 sequence reads: CASSLAQGWGYTF. CDR3 nucleotides: TGTGCCAGCAGCTTAGCGCAGGGCTGGGGCTACACCTTC. The entire variable domain, with the rest obtained from reference TRBV7-9 and TRBJ1-2, is as follows: DTGVSQNPRHKITKRGQNVTFRCDPISEHNRLYWYRQTLGQGPEFLTYFQNEAQLEKSRLLSDRFSAERPKGSFSTLEIQRTEQGDSAMYLCASSLAQGWGYTFGSGTRLTVV.